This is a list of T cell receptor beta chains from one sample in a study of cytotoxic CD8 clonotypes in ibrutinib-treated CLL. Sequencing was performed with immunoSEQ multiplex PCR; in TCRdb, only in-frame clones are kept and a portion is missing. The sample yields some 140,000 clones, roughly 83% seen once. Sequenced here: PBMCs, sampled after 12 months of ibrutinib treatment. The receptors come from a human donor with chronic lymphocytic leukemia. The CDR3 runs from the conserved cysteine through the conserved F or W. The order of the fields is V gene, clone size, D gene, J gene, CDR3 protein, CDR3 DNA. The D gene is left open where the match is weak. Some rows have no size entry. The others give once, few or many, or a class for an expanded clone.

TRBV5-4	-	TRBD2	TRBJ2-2	CASSRRAGLNTGELFF	TGTGCCAGCAGCCGAAGAGCGGGACTTAACACCGGGGAGCTGTTTTTT
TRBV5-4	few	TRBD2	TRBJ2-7	CASSLGLAEPYEQYF	TGTGCCAGCAGCTTAGGGCTAGCGGAGCCCTACGAGCAGTACTTC
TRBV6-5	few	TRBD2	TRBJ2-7	CASSYSETSVGEQYF	TGTGCCAGCAGTTACTCGGAGACTAGCGTGGGCGAGCAGTACTTC
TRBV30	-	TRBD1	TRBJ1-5	CAWRVGTVGPQHF	TGTGCCTGGAGGGTCGGGACAGTGGGGCCCCAGCATTTT
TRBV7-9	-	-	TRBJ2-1	CASSDPVFSYNEQFF	TGTGCCAGCAGCGACCCGGTGTTCTCCTACAATGAGCAGTTCTTC
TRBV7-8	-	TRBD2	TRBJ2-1	CASRAGTSGYTNHYNEQFF	TGTGCCAGCAGGGCCGGGACTAGCGGTTATACTAACCATTACAATGAGCAGTTCTTC
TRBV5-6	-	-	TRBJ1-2	CASSRGAAGYTF	TGTGCCAGCAGCCGAGGTGCCGCTGGCTACACCTTC
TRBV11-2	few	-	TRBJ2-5	CASSRRGETQYF	TGTGCCAGCAGCCGTCGGGGAGAGACCCAGTACTTC
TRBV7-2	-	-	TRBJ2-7	CASSPGSGAPYEQYF	TGTGCCAGCAGCCCCGGGTCAGGGGCCCCCTACGAGCAGTACTTC
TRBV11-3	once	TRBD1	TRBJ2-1	CASSSNRGGWNEQFF	TGTGCCAGCAGCTCAAACAGGGGTGGGTGGAATGAGCAGTTCTTC
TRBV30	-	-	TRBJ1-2	CAWSGGGNYGYTF	TGTGCCTGGAGTGGGGGCGGGAACTATGGCTACACCTTC
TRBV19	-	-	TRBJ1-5	CASSIDLGTHSNQPQHF	TGTGCCAGTAGTATAGATCTAGGTACCCATAGCAATCAGCCCCAGCATTTT
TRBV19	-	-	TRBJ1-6	CASTMAYNSPLHF	TGTGCCAGTACCATGGCCTATAATTCACCCCTCCACTTT